This passage covers 11 T cell receptor beta chains from one sample sequenced in a study of blood T cell repertoires in COVID-19. Measured with immunoSEQ multiplex PCR; TCRdb has only the in-frame clones, and not every one. The repertoire holds some 220,000 clones, with approximately 90% as singletons. The sequenced material came from PBMCs or T cells enriched from blood (not recorded which). The source of these receptors is a woman in her late teens or twenties in a cohort exposed to, infected with or recovered from COVID-19 (not recorded which).

The rearrangement links TRBV5-1 to TRBJ2-1; 14 positions agree with TRBD2. The trim removed 0 bases at V and 9 bases at J, leaving 5 bases unmatched. Germline V gives CDR1 SGHRS, CDR2 YFSETQ. This CDR3 is built from 16 residues. The CDR3 bases are TGCGCCAGCAGCTTGGGACTAGCGGGAGGGTTGGGTGAGCAGTTCTTC. It encodes CASSLGLAGGLGEQFF. Full variable domain (missing parts from reference TRBV5-1 and TRBJ2-1): KAGVTQTPRYLIKTRGQQVTLSCSPISGHRSVSWYQQTPGQGLQFLFEYFSETQRNKGNFPGRFSGRQFSNSRSEMNVSTLELGDSALYLCASSLGLAGGLGEQFFGPGTRLTVL.

Here the CDR3 reads CASSSRLAVSYEQYF. In DNA, the CDR3 is TGTGCCAGCAGCTCGAGACTAGCGGTCTCCTACGAGCAGTACTTC. The gene calls are TRBV11-3 and TRBJ2-7; 9 bases map to TRBD2. Germline V gene data show CDR1 as SGHNT and CDR2 as YENEEA. Unmatched junction bases numbered 4, after V lost 4 bases and J lost 0 bases. The CDR3 covers 15 residues.

The chain employs TRBV29-1 and TRBJ1-2; a possible D gene is TRBD1 (6 bases). This CDR3 is built from 12 residues. Deletions cut 3 bases from V and 6 bases from J, with 11 bases between. The germline gives CDR1 SQVTM, CDR2 ANQGSEA. The CDR3 sequence: CSVDRTVNGYTF. The CDR3 nucleotides read TGCAGCGTTGATAGGACAGTTAATGGCTACACCTTC.

CDR3 sequence: CASNPRLAGSYEQYF. The CDR3 nucleotides read TGTGCCAGCAACCCCCGACTAGCGGGCTCCTACGAGCAGTACTTC. The chain has TRBV28 and TRBJ2-7, with 10 nucleotides matching TRBD2. The CDR3 covers 15 residues. V shed 7 bases and J 0 bases; nucleotides not matched to a gene: 6. Germline CDR1 reads MDHEN; CDR2 reads SYDVKM.

The V call is TRBV6-6, the J call TRBJ1-2; no clear D gene. The CDR3 runs to 13 residues. The V gene lost 5 bases and the J gene lost 8 bases, with 15 bases spanning the gap. The germline CDR1 and CDR2 sequences are MNHNY and SVGAGI (reference sequence). This chain's CDR3 is CASSRQPRYGYTF. Written as DNA, the CDR3 is TGTGCCAGCAGTCGCCAACCCAGATACGGCTACACCTTC.

This chain connects TRBV29-1 to TRBJ2-1, with D hard to call. Trimming shortened V by 4 bases and J by 5 bases, and 15 bases separated the two germline ends. CDR1 is SQVTM, CDR2 ANQGSEA, per germline. The CDR3 has 14 amino acids. DNA for the CDR3: TGCAGCGTTGTGGGCCAGCACCTGAACAATGAGCAGTTCTTC. Translated: CSVVGQHLNNEQFF.

V is TRBV6-2 or TRBV6-3 and J is TRBJ2-2; TRBD1 is a possible D gene (5 bases). Between the trimmed V and J ends, which lost 4 bases and 6 bases, there was a span of 12 bases. The CDR3 sequence is 14 residues long. The germline gives CDR1 MNHEY, CDR2 SVGEGT. For the CDR3, the DNA is TGTGCCAGCAGTTCGAACCGGACACCCGGGGAGCTGTTTTTT. Protein product: CASSSNRTPGELFF.

The V call is TRBV19, the J call TRBJ2-3; TRBD2 aligns across 11 bases. The germline V gene encodes CDR1 LNHDA and CDR2 SQIVND (reference sequence). CDR3 length: 16 residues. J was trimmed by 2 bases and V by 4 bases; bases with no gene match: 5. As DNA, the CDR3 is TGTGCCAGTAGTACAATAGCGGGAGGGAACACAGATACGCAGTATTTT. This gives the protein CASSTIAGGNTDTQYF.

The chain recombines TRBV3-1 (or the pseudogene TRBV3-2) with TRBJ1-1; 9 positions match TRBD1. CDR3 length equals 15 residues. V dropped 4 bases and J dropped 13; count of bases not matched to a gene: 16. Germline CDR1 LGHDT, CDR2 YNNKEL (reference sequence). The CDR3 DNA is TGTGCCAGCAGCCTGGGACAGGGCGGTGGGGGGTACGGTTTCTTT. Its translation is CASSLGQGGGGYGFF.

The chain combines TRBV3-1 (or the pseudogene TRBV3-2) with TRBJ2-7; D is perhaps TRBD2 (6 bases). Trimming took 5 bases from V and 5 from J, leaving 13 bases between them. This CDR3 comprises 13 residues. Germline CDR1 is LGHDT and CDR2 is YNNKEL (reference sequence). This chain's CDR3 is CASSNSGSDEQYF. DNA of the CDR3: TGTGCCAGCAGCAATAGCGGTTCTGACGAGCAGTACTTC.

The genes are TRBV3-1 (or the pseudogene TRBV3-2) and TRBJ2-1; TRBD2 aligns across 14 bases. The CDR3 totals 14 residues. Germline V gene lookup returns CDR1 LGHDT and CDR2 YNNKEL (reference sequence). With V trimmed by 7 bases and J by 9 bases, 5 bases remained unmatched. The CDR3 DNA is TGTGCCAGCATGACTAGCGGGAGGGCCGGTGAGCAGTTCTTC. Translating gives CASMTSGRAGEQFF.